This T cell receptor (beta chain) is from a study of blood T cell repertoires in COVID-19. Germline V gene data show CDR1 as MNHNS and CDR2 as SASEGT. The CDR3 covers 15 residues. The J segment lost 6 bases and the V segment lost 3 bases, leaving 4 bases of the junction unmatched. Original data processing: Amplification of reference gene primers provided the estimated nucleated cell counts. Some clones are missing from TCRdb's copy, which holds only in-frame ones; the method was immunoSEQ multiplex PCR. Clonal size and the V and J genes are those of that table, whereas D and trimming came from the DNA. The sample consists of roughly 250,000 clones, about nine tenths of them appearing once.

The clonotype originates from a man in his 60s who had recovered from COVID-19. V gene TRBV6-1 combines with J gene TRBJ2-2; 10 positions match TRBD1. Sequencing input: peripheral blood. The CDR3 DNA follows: TGTGCCAGCAGTGAGGGGACAGGGGTAGCCGGGGAGCTGTTTTTT. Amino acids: CASSEGTGVAGELFF.